This T cell receptor (beta chain) was identified in a study of Graves' ophthalmopathy and Graves' hyperthyroidism. Study-wide results and caveats: The model's prediction of ophthalmopathy progression had 70.59% sensitivity and around 78% specificity.

The CDR3 has 15 residues. The germline gives CDR1 MDHEN, CDR2 SYDVKM. Losses at the gene ends were 3 bases for V and 0 bases for J; bases not matched to a gene: 2. As the template, RNA transcripts were used to amplify TCR beta CDR3 regions. After a first-round RT-PCR with HTBI primers, a second-round multiplex PCR was run. TCRdb analysed the multiplex PCR reads with MiXCR anew, one entry per CDR3 protein. The data hold roughly 420,000 distinct CDR3 sequences, with roughly 20% observed a single time. If no ophthalmopathy appeared within 18 months of follow-up, hyperthyroidism was termed stable. Pregnancy or lactation, uncontrolled infections and other autoimmune diseases were grounds for excluding patients. This clonotype was observed many times. Its antigen is not known.

The chain joins TRBV28 to TRBJ1-5; TRBD1 agrees at 7 bases. Sequenced input: peripheral blood. This sequence originates from a woman between 18 and 30 years old with stable Graves' hyperthyroidism. The CDR3, as DNA: TGTGCCAGCAGTTTCGGGACAGTTAGCAATCAGCCCCAGCATTTT. Its protein product is CASSFGTVSNQPQHF.